This TCR beta chain was profiled in a study of shared clonotypes between healthy human individuals. Germline CDR1 SGDLS, CDR2 YYNGEE. The CDR3 runs 14 residues. The V end was cut by 2 bases, the J end by 4 bases, with 11 bases between. Data came from immunoSEQ multiplex PCR; TCRdb stores just in-frame clones and leaves some out. Among about 2.4 million clones listed, approximately 92% were seen once. Overall study findings and caveats: Some naive CD4 clonotypes, 5% to 5.5%, turned up in common across several donors. When compared with the clonotypes that were shared by all four sorted-subset donors, the non-shared clonotypes turned out to have lower generation probabilities.

The sample holds one count of this clone. No antigen is known for it. The clonotype was recovered from a man aged 18 to 29 in good health. This sequence joins TRBV9 and TRBJ2-3; tentatively, D is TRBD1 (5 bases). Sequencing used naive CD4+ T cells sorted from blood. Subset specified: CD45RA+ positively selected. CDR3 DNA sequence: TGTGCCAGCAGCGTGAGACAGATTGCAGATACGCAGTATTTT. This gives the protein CASSVRQIADTQYF.